This T cell receptor beta chain was profiled in a study of blood T cell repertoires in COVID-19. Background on the study: Sites across the United States, Italy and Spain contributed samples from acute and convalescent COVID-19. In each case, the material was cDNA or gDNA derived from T cells, B-cell-depleted T cells, or PBMCs.

The authors' processing: Amplification of reference gene primers provided the estimated nucleated cell counts. Clones were sequenced by immunoSEQ multiplex PCR, and TCRdb holds only the in-frame ones, with some missing. V and J calls and clone size follow that table, whereas D and trimming were derived from the DNA. The data contain approximately 57,000 clones, over 75% of them seen just once; the ten biggest clones take up approximately 4.5%. This receptor was identified in a man in his forties or fifties with active COVID-19. Sequencing used peripheral blood.

CDR3 loop: CASRAGEHNEQFF. CDR3 in DNA: TGTGCCAGCAGGGCCGGGGAGCACAATGAGCAGTTCTTC. The chain is built from TRBV7-9 and TRBJ2-1, with D perhaps matching TRBD2 (5 bases). Trimming left V 6 bases short and J 5 bases short, with 11 bases between. The germline CDR1 and CDR2 sequences are SEHNR and FQNEAQ (reference sequence). The CDR3 loop spans 13 amino acids.